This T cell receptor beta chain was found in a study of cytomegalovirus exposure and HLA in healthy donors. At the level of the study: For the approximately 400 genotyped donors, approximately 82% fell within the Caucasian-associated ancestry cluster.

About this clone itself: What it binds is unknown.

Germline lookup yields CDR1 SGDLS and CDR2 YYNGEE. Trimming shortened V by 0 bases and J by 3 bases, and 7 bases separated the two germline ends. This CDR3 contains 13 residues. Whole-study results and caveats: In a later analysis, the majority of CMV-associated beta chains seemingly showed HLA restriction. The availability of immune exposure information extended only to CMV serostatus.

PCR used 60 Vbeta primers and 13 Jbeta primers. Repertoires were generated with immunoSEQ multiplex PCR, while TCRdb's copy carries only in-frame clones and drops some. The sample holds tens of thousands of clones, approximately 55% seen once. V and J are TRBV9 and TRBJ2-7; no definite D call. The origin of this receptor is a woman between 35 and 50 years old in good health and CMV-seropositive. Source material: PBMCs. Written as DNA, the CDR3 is TGTGCCAGCAGCGTAGGCCCACTCTACGAGCAGTACTTC. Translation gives CASSVGPLYEQYF.